This T cell receptor beta chain was captured in a study of blood T cell repertoires in COVID-19. Study summary: T cells, B-cell-depleted T cells, or PBMCs provided the cDNA or gDNA that served as material.

Germline V lookup: CDR1 KGHDR, CDR2 SFDVKD. The CDR3 runs 13 residues. V shed 3 bases and J shed 10 bases, with 14 bases lying between them. Per the authors' pipeline: Quantification of nucleated cells was approximated via reference gene primer amplification. Some clones are missing from TCRdb's copy, which holds only in-frame ones; the method was immunoSEQ multiplex PCR. V, J and clone size were drawn from that table, and D and trimming were deduced from the DNA. The repertoire holds tens of thousands of clones, 90% seen once, with around 1.3% in the top ten. This sequence was found in a man between 60 and 75 years old with acute or convalescent COVID-19. The sequencing sample was made of peripheral blood. The chain is built from TRBV24-1 and TRBJ1-2; D may be TRBD1 (5 bases). Here the CDR3 reads CATSDRARGDYTF. CDR3 bases: TGTGCCACCAGTGATCGGGCAAGGGGTGACTACACCTTC.